This TCR beta chain was profiled in a study of T cell repertoires in cytomegalovirus infection. Study information: CMV infection and matching HLA type were both indicated by public TCR beta signatures. Regarding the study as a whole: Dominant in the ex vivo response were TCR beta clonotypes restricted by HLA-C and specific for CMV.

Details on this clonotype: No antigen is known for it.

Via MiXCR, TCRdb re-called the reads, giving one row per CDR3 protein. Of 370,000 or so distinct CDR3 sequences detected, 34% appear once; the ten largest clones hold about 13%. The V and J ends lost 0 bases and 4 bases respectively, with 7 bases between them. CDR1 MNHEY and CDR2 SVGEGT come from the germline V gene. The CDR3 runs 14 residues. This TCR was recovered from a human donor in good health (CMV status not recorded). Some clones in this sample may be carry-over from other donors' samples. The sequencing here drew on cultured PBMCs, taken from culture after CMV antigen stimulation. The chain joins TRBV6-2 or TRBV6-3 to TRBJ1-5; the D is unclear. The CDR3 coding sequence is TGTGCCAGCAGTTACTCGACTTGGAATCAGCCCCAGCATTTT. Protein product: CASSYSTWNQPQHF.